A single count supports the clone carrying this T cell receptor beta chain. Generated by immunoSEQ multiplex PCR, the TCRdb table keeps only in-frame clones and is missing some. This table holds approximately 92,000 clones, roughly 94% found once. The CDR3 length is 16 residues. Germline trimming cut 4 bases from V and 6 bases from J; bases unmatched to any gene: 8. Germline lookup yields CDR1 SGHKS and CDR2 YYEKEE (reference sequence). The source of the sample is a study of OX40 agonist ivuxolimab in advanced cancers. This chain connects TRBV5-5 to TRBJ2-3; TRBD2 aligns across 13 bases. Material: CD4+ or CD8+ T cells sorted from blood, obtained in a trial of the OX40 agonist ivuxolimab. This clonotype was obtained from an adult with an advanced solid tumor such as melanoma, head and neck, liver or kidney cancer. The DNA for the CDR3 is TGTGCCAGCAGCCCGACTAGCGGGGGGCCGGGGGATACGCAGTATTTT. Translation gives CASSPTSGGPGDTQYF. Full variable domain (remainder filled in from reference TRBV5-5 and TRBJ2-3): DAGVTQSPTHLIKTRGQQVTLRCSPISGHKSVSWYQQVLGQGPQFIFQYYEKEERGRGNFPDRFSARQFPNYSSELNVNALLLGDSALYLCASSPTSGGPGDTQYFGPGTRLTVL.